A single T cell receptor (beta chain) is shown here with its context. TCRdb keeps only in-frame clones here, not all; method: immunoSEQ multiplex PCR. The repertoire has more than 200,000 clones, approximately 88% of them found once; the top ten carry roughly 6.7%. The data were obtained in a study of blood T cell repertoires in COVID-19. Study overall: In each case, the material was cDNA or gDNA derived from T cells, B-cell-depleted T cells, or PBMCs.

The V gene lost 1 base and the J gene lost 2 bases, with 25 bases spanning the gap. Germline lookup yields CDR1 PRHDT and CDR2 FYEKMQ (reference sequence). The CDR3 sequence is 20 residues long. The clonotype originates from a woman aged 25 to 39 with COVID-19, enrolled during active disease. Material: peripheral blood. The V call is TRBV13, the J call TRBJ2-3; D perhaps matches TRBD1 (6 bases). CDR3: CASSLVGFGQGQRDTDTQYF. The CDR3 DNA reads as TGTGCCAGCAGCTTAGTAGGATTCGGGCAGGGGCAGAGGGACACAGATACGCAGTATTTT.